These 26 T cell receptor beta chains originate from one sample sequenced in a study of cytomegalovirus exposure and HLA in healthy donors. The PCR was carried out with 60 Vbeta primers and 13 Jbeta primers. Produced via immunoSEQ multiplex PCR; TCRdb's table is partial and in-frame only. The table has 180,000 or so clones, approximately 85% seen once; the top ten hold around a tenth. The sequencing sample was made of PBMCs. All receptors come from a man younger than 30 in good health and CMV-seropositive.

The count of this clone is one. The rearrangement links TRBV7-3 to TRBJ1-1, with D possibly being TRBD1 (6 bases). Trimming stripped 5 bases from V and 3 bases from J, with 10 bases between. Germline CDR1 reads SGHTA; CDR2 reads FQGTGA. This CDR3 region has 13 residues. This chain's CDR3 is CASSEQGYTEAFF. As DNA, the CDR3 is TGTGCCAGCAGCGAACAGGGCTACACTGAAGCTTTCTTT. The full variable domain, completed using reference TRBV7-3 and TRBJ1-1, is GAGVSQTPSNKVTEKGKYVELRCDPISGHTALYWYRQSLGQGPEFLIYFQGTGAADDSGLPNDRFFAVRPEGSVSTLKIQRTERGDSAVYLCASSEQGYTEAFFGQGTRLTVV.

This clone was seen more than once but under ten times. The V and J genes are TRBV2 and TRBJ1-5; TRBD1 might be the D (5 bases). CDR1 is SNHLY and CDR2 is FYNNEI in the germline V gene. The V end lost 3 bases, the J end lost 5 bases, and 17 bases lay between the germline ends. CDR3 size: 16 residues. The CDR3 sequence: CASSDPGLGGDQPQHF. The CDR3 bases are TGTGCCAGCAGTGACCCCGGCCTCGGAGGGGATCAGCCCCAGCATTTT.

DNA for the CDR3: TGCGCCAGCGGTAGGACAGGGAAAACAGATACGCAGTATTTT. Translation gives CASGRTGKTDTQYF. The V and J genes are TRBV10-2 and TRBJ2-3; 8 bases are a match to TRBD1. Germline values: CDR1 WSHSY, CDR2 SAAADI. The trim removed 8 bases at V and 3 bases at J, leaving 7 bases unmatched. The CDR3 contains 14 residues.

This clone was detected a few times. The chain has TRBV5-1 and TRBJ2-7; TRBD2 matches 8 bases. This CDR3 contains 15 residues. Germline-derived CDR1 and CDR2 are SGHRS and YFSETQ. With 2 bases clipped from V and 2 bases from J, the junction kept 6 bases outside the gene matches. CDR3 sequence (DNA): TGCGCCAGCAGCTTCGACGAGCGGGGGACCTACGAGCAGTACTTC. Translated: CASSFDERGTYEQYF.

The V and J genes are TRBV5-6 and TRBJ1-2; weak D call: TRBD1 (6 bases). CDR3 length: 17 residues. In germline, CDR1 is SGHDT, CDR2 YYEEEE. Trimming left V 0 bases short and J 4 bases short, with 19 bases between. The CDR3 DNA reads TGTGCCAGCAGCTTGGGCGGGGGCAGTACCCCTTTCTATGGCTACACCTTC. Translated: CASSLGGGSTPFYGYTF. Looking up the rest from reference TRBV5-6 and TRBJ1-2 gives the full variable domain: DAGVTQSPTHLIKTRGQQVTLRCSPKSGHDTVSWYQQALGQGPQFIFQYYEEEERQRGNFPDRFSGHQFPNYSSELNVNALLLGDSALYLCASSLGGGSTPFYGYTFGSGTRLTVV.

In this sample, this clone turned up a few times. The rearrangement joins TRBV5-6 to TRBJ2-7; D unresolved. This CDR3 region has 13 residues. The germline gives CDR1 SGHDT, CDR2 YYEEEE. The V end lost 0 bases, the J end lost 1 base, and 5 bases lay between the germline ends. Here the CDR3 DNA reads TGTGCCAGCAGCTTGGATCCATCCTACGAGCAGTACTTC. It is translated as CASSLDPSYEQYF. Supplemented by reference TRBV5-6 and TRBJ2-7, the full variable domain reads DAGVTQSPTHLIKTRGQQVTLRCSPKSGHDTVSWYQQALGQGPQFIFQYYEEEERQRGNFPDRFSGHQFPNYSSELNVNALLLGDSALYLCASSLDPSYEQYFGPGTRLTVT.

The chain couples TRBV6-5 to TRBJ2-7, with D possibly TRBD1 on 5 matching bases. This CDR3 is 14 amino acids long. Germline CDR1 reads MNHEY; CDR2 reads SVGAGI. The V gene lost 2 bases and the J gene lost 5 bases, with 13 bases spanning the gap. The chain's CDR3 is CASSYRGRVHEQYF. The CDR3 bases are TGTGCCAGCAGTTACAGGGGCCGAGTCCACGAGCAGTACTTC.

The J gene is TRBJ2-5, the V gene TRBV18, with 7 bases aligning to TRBD2. Germline values: CDR1 KGHSH, CDR2 LQKENI. CDR3 length: 16 residues. The trim removed 3 bases at V and 3 bases at J, leaving 10 bases unmatched. CDR3 amino acids: CASSPLPGTTKETQYF. In nucleotides, the CDR3 is TGTGCCAGCTCACCCCTGCCCGGGACTACGAAAGAGACCCAGTACTTC.

This chain connects TRBV2 to TRBJ1-6; a possible D gene is TRBD1 (5 bases). The germline V gene has CDR1 SNHLY and CDR2 FYNNEI. V shed 8 bases and J shed 6 bases, with 11 bases lying between them. The CDR3 consists of 13 residues. The CDR3 protein is CASGSRANSPLHF. The CDR3 DNA reads TGTGCCAGCGGCTCCAGGGCTAATTCACCCCTCCACTTT.

The V gene is TRBV21-1, the J gene TRBJ2-1; the table calls TRBD2, which could not be checked here. TRBV21-1 is described as a pseudogene. This CDR3 has 16 amino acids. The CDR3 DNA is TGTGCCAGCAGCAAAGAGGGCGGGGGATGGGACAATGAGCAGTTCTTC. As protein: CASSKEGGGWDNEQFF.

The chain links TRBV6-1 to TRBJ2-3; TRBD1 matches 7 bases. V trimming: 6 bases; J trimming: 9 bases; junction bases outside the gene matches: 6. Germline V CDR1 and CDR2: MNHNS, SASEGT. The CDR3 totals 12 residues. The DNA of the CDR3 is TGTGCCAGCAGGGGAGACAGGGACACGCAGTATTTT. This translates into CASRGDRDTQYF.

The chain employs TRBV6-4 and TRBJ2-3; 11 bases agree with TRBD2. V gave up 0 bases and J gave up 0 bases; unmatched junction bases: 14. The CDR3 sequence is 21 residues long. Per germline, CDR1 MRHNA and CDR2 SNTAGT. CDR3 region: CASSDSSLAGGDLQSTDTQYF. DNA for the CDR3: TGTGCCAGCAGTGACTCGTCCCTAGCGGGGGGCGATCTCCAAAGCACAGATACGCAGTATTTT.

This clone has just a few counts. The chain combines TRBV4-3 with TRBJ1-6, with a weak D call TRBD1 (5 bases). Per the germline V gene, CDR1 is LGHNA and CDR2 is YSLEER. V dropped 0 bases and J dropped 0 bases, with 15 bases sitting between them. The CDR3 extends over 19 amino acids. The CDR3 sequence: CASSQDHGQGSSYNSPLHF. In DNA, the CDR3 is TGCGCCAGCAGCCAAGATCATGGGCAGGGTAGCTCCTATAATTCACCCCTCCACTTT.

CDR3 sequence: CASILHPSGNLLAEAFF. The CDR3 nucleotides read TGTGCCAGTATCCTACATCCGAGCGGGAACCTACTCGCTGAAGCTTTCTTT. The chain is built from TRBV19 and TRBJ1-1; no firm D call. The ends were cut back, 7 bases at V and 6 bases at J, with 27 bases in the middle. CDR1 LNHDA and CDR2 SQIVND come from the germline V gene (reference sequence). The CDR3 sequence is 17 residues long.

V gene TRBV10-3 combines with J gene TRBJ2-6; 8 positions agree with TRBD1. The CDR3 loop spans 16 amino acids. CDR1 is ENHRY and CDR2 is SYGVKD in the germline V gene. Germline trimming cut 6 bases from V and 0 bases from J; bases unmatched to any gene: 4. The CDR3 sequence is CAIRDRADSGANVLTF. The DNA of the CDR3 is TGTGCCATCAGGGACAGGGCTGACTCTGGGGCCAACGTCCTGACTTTC.

This chain uses TRBV30 with TRBJ1-5; possible D gene TRBD1, 5 bases. Per germline, CDR1 GTSNPN and CDR2 SVGIG (reference sequence). Trimming removed 3 bases from V and 4 bases from J, with 13 bases in between. CDR3 length: 14 residues. The DNA for the CDR3 is TGTGCCTGGAGGGCGGACAACACAAATCAGCCCCAGCATTTT. This codes for CAWRADNTNQPQHF.

The chain uses TRBV4-1 and TRBJ1-2; the D gene is possibly TRBD1 (5 bases). V lost 1 base, J lost 2 bases, and 14 bases lay in between. The CDR3 sequence is 16 residues long. In germline, CDR1 is MGHRA, CDR2 YSYEKL. DNA of the CDR3: TGCGCCAGCAGCCAAGTCCCCTCTCAGGGAAACTATGGCTACACCTTC. Protein: CASSQVPSQGNYGYTF.

The rearrangement joins TRBV10-3 to TRBJ1-2; D may be TRBD1 (5 bases). V lost 3 bases and J 3 bases, leaving 17 bases between the germline ends. The V gene's germline CDR1 is ENHRY and CDR2 SYGVKD. The CDR3 extends over 16 amino acids. The CDR3 loop is CAISDRDGTGYYGYTF. The CDR3 DNA sequence: TGTGCCATCAGTGATAGGGACGGGACTGGGTACTATGGCTACACCTTC.

The chain combines TRBV9 with TRBJ1-2; possibly TRBD1 for D (6 bases). Germline lookup yields CDR1 SGDLS and CDR2 YYNGEE. Trimming removed 0 bases at V and 4 bases at J, with 10 bases between. The CDR3 sequence is 14 residues long. This CDR3 reads CASSVVQGTYGYTF. The CDR3, as DNA: TGTGCCAGCAGCGTAGTCCAGGGGACCTATGGCTACACCTTC.

The rearrangement links TRBV10-3 to TRBJ1-2, with 8 bases aligning to TRBD1. V trimming: 1 base; J trimming: 3 bases; junction bases outside the gene matches: 7. Germline V gene sequence: CDR1 ENHRY, CDR2 SYGVKD. CDR3 length: 16 amino acids. CDR3 coding DNA: TGTGCCATCAGTGAGTTGTCGACAGGGGCGGACTATGGCTACACCTTC. Translated, it gives CAISELSTGADYGYTF.

This clone turned up a few times. The rearrangement uses TRBV5-5 and TRBJ1-1, with 10 bases lining up with TRBD1. The trim removed 3 bases at V and 6 bases at J, leaving 5 bases unmatched. The CDR3 length is 14 residues. CDR1 is SGHKS, CDR2 YYEKEE, per germline (reference sequence). The CDR3 spells CASSWGQGFPEAFF. For the CDR3, the DNA is TGTGCCAGCAGCTGGGGACAGGGGTTTCCTGAAGCTTTCTTT.

V usage is TRBV2 and J usage is TRBJ1-5, with 10 bases fitting TRBD1. After removal of 4 bases from V and 5 bases from J, the junction contained 2 bases not matched to a gene. CDR3 length: 14 amino acids. The germline V gene has CDR1 SNHLY and CDR2 FYNNEI. The CDR3 is CASSGQGAYQPQHF. The CDR3 DNA reads as TGTGCCAGCAGTGGACAGGGGGCCTATCAGCCCCAGCATTTT.

The chain has TRBV10-3 and TRBJ2-5, with 9 nucleotides matching TRBD1. Germline-derived CDR1 and CDR2 are ENHRY and SYGVKD. The CDR3 length is 14 residues. With V trimmed by 7 bases and J by 5 bases, 8 bases remained unmatched. CDR3 coding DNA: TGTGCCATCACTCCGACAGGGGGTATGGAGACCCAGTACTTC. It encodes CAITPTGGMETQYF.

This sequence joins TRBV7-3 and TRBJ1-1; tentative D call: TRBD1 (5 bases). V was clipped by 5 bases and J by 4 bases, with 11 bases between them. CDR1 SGHTA and CDR2 FQGTGA come from the germline V gene. This CDR3 has 13 amino acids. DNA of the CDR3: TGTGCCAGCAGCCCAGACGGGGGCACTGAAGCTTTCTTT. The encoded protein is CASSPDGGTEAFF.

The rearrangement joins TRBV5-1 to TRBJ1-1; 8 bases fit TRBD1. V lost 0 bases, J lost 1 base, and 2 bases stayed unmatched. This CDR3 spans 15 amino acids. The V gene's germline CDR1 is SGHRS and CDR2 YFSETQ. This CDR3 is CASSLGGQANTEAFF. The CDR3 bases are TGCGCCAGCAGCTTGGGGGGACAGGCGAACACTGAAGCTTTCTTT. Together with reference TRBV5-1 and TRBJ1-1, the CDR3 gives the full variable domain: KAGVTQTPRYLIKTRGQQVTLSCSPISGHRSVSWYQQTPGQGLQFLFEYFSETQRNKGNFPGRFSGRQFSNSRSEMNVSTLELGDSALYLCASSLGGQANTEAFFGQGTRLTVV.

V is TRBV2 and J is TRBJ2-4, with TRBD1 as a possible D gene (5 bases). The germline CDR1 and CDR2 sequences are SNHLY and FYNNEI. The CDR3 spans 16 residues. Deletions cut 0 bases from V and 2 bases from J, with 11 bases between. DNA for the CDR3: TGTGCCAGCAGTGAAGCCTGGACACGCTCCAAAAACATTCAGTACTTC. Translation: CASSEAWTRSKNIQYF.